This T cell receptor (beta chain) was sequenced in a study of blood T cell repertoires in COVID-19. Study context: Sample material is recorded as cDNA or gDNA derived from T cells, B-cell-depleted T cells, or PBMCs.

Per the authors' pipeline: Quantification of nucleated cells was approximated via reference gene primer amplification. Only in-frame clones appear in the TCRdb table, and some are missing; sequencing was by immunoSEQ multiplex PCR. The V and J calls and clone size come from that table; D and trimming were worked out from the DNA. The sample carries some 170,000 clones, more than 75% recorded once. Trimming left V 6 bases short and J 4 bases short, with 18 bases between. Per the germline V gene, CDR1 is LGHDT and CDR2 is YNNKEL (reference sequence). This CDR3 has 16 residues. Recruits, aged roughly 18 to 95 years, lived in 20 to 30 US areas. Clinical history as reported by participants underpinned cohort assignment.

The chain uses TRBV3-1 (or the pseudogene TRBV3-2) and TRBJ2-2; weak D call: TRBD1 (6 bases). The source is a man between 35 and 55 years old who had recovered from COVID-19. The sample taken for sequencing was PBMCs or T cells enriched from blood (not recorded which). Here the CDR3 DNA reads TGTGCCAGCAGTGAAACAGGGAGTTTATTCACCGGGGAGCTGTTTTTT. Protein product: CASSETGSLFTGELFF.